This T cell receptor beta chain is drawn from a study of spatial heterogeneity in lung cancer. Turning to the study itself: The donors comprised about 70 untreated early-stage non-small cell lung cancer patients. Around two years after resection was the median timing of the follow-up PBMC samples, which were sequenced when available. The count of detected beta-chain sequences consistently exceeded that of alpha-chain sequences. General study results and limits: Ubiquitous, expanded tumor-derived TCRs were more frequently observed in blood at resection than at follow-up.

TCRdb re-called the 5' RACE reads with MiXCR, one entry per CDR3 protein. The sample shows tens of thousands of distinct CDR3 sequences, roughly 7% of them seen only once. This clonotype was counted a few times. The antigen remains undetermined. Specified time point: blood at routine non-recurrence follow-up after resection. Without sorting, whole RNA was sequenced from tumor, nontumor lung or frozen PBMC. Germline CDR1 is MNHEY and CDR2 is SMNVEV (reference sequence). The CDR3 is 13 residues long. The ends were cut back, 0 bases at V and 7 bases at J, with 7 bases in the middle. The source was PBMCs, collected at follow-up. The chain has TRBV27 and TRBJ1-5; possible D gene TRBD1, 5 bases. This TCR was sampled from a female donor with early-stage non-small cell lung cancer. The CDR3 here is CASSLSPGQPQHF. The CDR3 DNA reads TGTGCCAGCAGTTTATCGCCAGGGCAGCCCCAGCATTTT.